Given below is one T cell receptor beta chain in context. Germline CDR1 and CDR2: SGHRS and YFSETQ. The CDR3 extends over 16 amino acids. With 6 bases clipped from V and 6 bases from J, the junction kept 11 bases outside the gene matches. The data were taken from a study of blood T cell repertoires in COVID-19. TCRdb keeps only in-frame clones here, not all; method: immunoSEQ multiplex PCR. The repertoire holds under 150,000 clones, with roughly 90% as singletons. The clonotype comes from a woman aged 30 to 39 with acute COVID-19. What was sequenced was PBMCs or T cells enriched from blood (not recorded which). The rearrangement uses TRBV5-1 and TRBJ2-1; 11 bases are shared with TRBD1. The CDR3 DNA is TGCGCCAGCAACTCATATCGGGACAGGGGGACCAATGAGCAGTTCTTC. The encoded protein is CASNSYRDRGTNEQFF.